These T cell receptor beta chains were read from a single sample in a study of T cell responses to AZD1222 COVID-19 vaccine. Libraries were prepared by immunoSEQ multiplex PCR; TCRdb keeps only in-frame clonotypes and omits some of them. Among around 100,000 clones, roughly 90% were seen once, and the ten largest hold roughly 19%. The material was peripheral blood, obtained on day 0 of AZD1222 vaccination. The receptors come from an adult in good health. Both conserved end residues are part of each CDR3. Each record gives: clone size, J gene, D gene, V gene, CDR3 length, CDR3 protein, CDR3 DNA. A D gene is named only where the DNA matches it firmly. Clone size appears in some rows only: once, few, many, or a class for an expanded clone.

once,TRBJ2-4,NA,TRBV6-5,14,CASSYSGRRDIQYF,TGTGCCAGCAGTTACTCGGGCAGGAGGGACATTCAGTACTTC
once,TRBJ1-5,NA,TRBV3-1/TRBV3-2,13,CASSQGWDQPQHF,TGTGCCAGCAGCCAAGGGTGGGATCAGCCCCAGCATTTT
NA,TRBJ2-1,NA,TRBV7-9,12,CASSRAFYEQFF,TGTGCCAGCAGCCGCGCCTTCTATGAGCAGTTCTTC
NA,TRBJ1-4,TRBD1,TRBV19,15,CASSNQQGWDEKLFF,TGTGCCAGTAGTAACCAACAGGGGTGGGATGAAAAACTGTTTTTT
NA,TRBJ2-6,NA,TRBV5-6,14,CASNPAAGANVLTF,TGTGCCAGCAACCCCGCGGCTGGGGCCAACGTCCTGACTTTC
NA,TRBJ1-1,TRBD1,TRBV6-2/TRBV6-3,14,CASSSGQGTTEAFF,TGTGCCAGCAGTTCAGGACAGGGGACCACTGAAGCTTTCTTT
NA,TRBJ2-3,NA,TRBV2,14,CASRVGRDTDTQYF,TGTGCCAGCAGGGTGGGCAGGGACACAGATACGCAGTATTTT
NA,TRBJ2-2,NA,TRBV5-1,16,CASSPQGGLSTGELFF,TGCGCCAGCAGCCCTCAGGGGGGTCTATCCACCGGGGAGCTGTTTTTT
NA,TRBJ2-7,NA,TRBV6-5,14,CASRGGDNSYEQYF,TGTGCCAGCAGAGGGGGGGACAACTCCTACGAGCAGTACTTC
once,TRBJ1-1,NA,TRBV12-3/TRBV12-4,12,CASSTMNTEAFF,TGTGCCAGCAGTACGATGAACACTGAAGCTTTCTTT
NA,TRBJ1-6,NA,TRBV5-5,18,CASSLSSFGGAENSPLHF,TGTGCCAGCAGCTTGTCATCATTCGGGGGCGCGGAGAATTCACCCCTCCACTTT
NA,TRBJ2-5,NA,TRBV5-5,13,CASRSEAAGAQYF,TGTGCCAGCAGGTCTGAGGCAGCAGGGGCCCAGTACTTC
once,TRBJ2-6,NA,TRBV7-2,15,CASSPSPLGANVLTF,TGTGCCAGCAGTCCGAGCCCCTTGGGGGCCAACGTCCTGACTTTC
NA,TRBJ2-1,TRBD2,TRBV19,15,CASNPGAGGYNEQFF,TGTGCCAGTAACCCCGGTGCGGGAGGGTACAATGAGCAGTTCTTC
NA,TRBJ2-6,NA,TRBV4-2,15,CASSQEGTGANVLTF,TGTGCCAGCAGCCAAGAGGGGACTGGGGCCAACGTCCTGACTTTC
NA,TRBJ1-5,NA,TRBV6-2/TRBV6-3,16,CASSYGIWGPHQPQHF,TGTGCCAGCAGTTATGGGATATGGGGGCCCCATCAGCCCCAGCATTTT
NA,TRBJ2-1,NA,TRBV6-2/TRBV6-3,12,CASSGAGNEQFF,TGTGCCAGCAGTGGGGCAGGGAATGAGCAGTTCTTC
NA,TRBJ1-1,NA,TRBV19,12,CASSTRALEAFF,TGTGCCAGTAGTACCAGGGCCCTTGAAGCTTTCTTT
NA,TRBJ2-7,NA,TRBV4-1,14,CASSFQGSSYEQYF,TGCGCCAGCAGCTTTCAGGGGTCCTCCTACGAGCAGTACTTC
NA,TRBJ1-4,TRBD1,TRBV18,15,CASSPEGQPNEKLFF,TGTGCCAGCTCACCAGAGGGACAGCCTAATGAAAAACTGTTTTTT
NA,TRBJ1-2,TRBD1,TRBV6-5,14,CASSKTGELGGYTF,TGTGCCAGCAGTAAGACAGGGGAGTTGGGTGGCTACACCTTC
NA,TRBJ1-1,NA,TRBV5-1,14,CASSLGTASTEAFF,TGCGCCAGCAGTCTCGGAACAGCGAGCACTGAAGCTTTCTTT
NA,TRBJ1-2,NA,TRBV5-6,13,CASSLRWSYGYTF,TGTGCCAGCAGCTTGCGGTGGAGCTATGGCTACACCTTC
NA,TRBJ2-1,TRBD2,TRBV7-3,17,CASSLRPSGGLYNEQFF,TGTGCCAGCAGCTTAAGGCCTAGCGGGGGCCTATACAATGAGCAGTTCTTC
NA,TRBJ1-3,NA,TRBV11-2,14,CASSKTGNGNTIYF,TGTGCCAGCAGCAAGACAGGCAACGGAAACACCATATATTTT
NA,TRBJ2-3,NA,TRBV6-2/TRBV6-3,11,CASSYEGAQYF,TGTGCCAGCAGTTACGAGGGGGCGCAGTATTTT
NA,TRBJ2-7,NA,TRBV21-1,15,CASNYFRDRGYEQYF,TGTGCCAGCAACTATTTCCGGGACAGGGGGTACGAGCAGTACTTC
NA,TRBJ1-3,NA,TRBV7-6,14,CASSLTGTSNTIYF,TGTGCCAGCAGCTTAACAGGAACCTCAAACACCATATATTTT
NA,TRBJ2-7,TRBD2,TRBV28,16,CASSSLVAAGAYEQYF,TGTGCCAGCAGTTCCCTCGTAGCAGCGGGGGCCTACGAGCAGTACTTC
few,TRBJ2-1,TRBD1,TRBV7-9,14,CASSSGTGNNEQFF,TGTGCCAGCAGCAGCGGGACAGGGAACAATGAGCAGTTCTTC
NA,TRBJ2-3,NA,TRBV7-2,14,CASSLQTATDTQYF,TGTGCCAGCAGCTTACAGACAGCCACAGATACGCAGTATTTT
NA,TRBJ2-1,NA,TRBV5-4,13,CASMGTANNEQFF,TGTGCCAGCATGGGGACGGCTAACAATGAGCAGTTCTTC
few,TRBJ1-2,TRBD1,TRBV5-1,14,CASSLGQGPYGYTF,TGCGCCAGCAGCTTGGGACAGGGGCCCTATGGCTACACCTTC
NA,TRBJ2-1,TRBD1,TRBV5-1,16,CASSPSGTGGAGEQFF,TGCGCCAGCAGCCCGTCCGGGACAGGGGGGGCCGGGGAGCAGTTCTTC
NA,TRBJ2-6,TRBD2,TRBV7-6,17,CASSTGGADSGANVLTF,TGTGCCAGCAGCACCGGGGGGGCTGACTCTGGGGCCAACGTCCTGACTTTC
NA,TRBJ2-7,NA,TRBV5-5,12,CASSLAGLWQYF,TGTGCCAGCAGCTTGGCGGGACTTTGGCAATACTTC
NA,TRBJ2-1,NA,TRBV6-5,11,CASRDVGEQFF,TGTGCCAGCAGGGACGTTGGTGAGCAGTTCTTC
NA,TRBJ2-3,TRBD2,TRBV7-3,17,CASSPTSGGVSADTQYF,TGTGCCAGCAGCCCGACTAGCGGTGGGGTCAGCGCAGATACGCAGTATTTT
NA,TRBJ1-4,TRBD1,TRBV5-4,15,CASSPEGQGDEKLFF,TGTGCCAGCAGCCCTGAAGGACAGGGAGATGAAAAACTGTTTTTT
NA,TRBJ1-1,NA,TRBV11-2,13,CASNHQPGAEAFF,TGTGCCAGCAACCACCAACCTGGGGCTGAAGCTTTCTTT
NA,TRBJ1-1,TRBD1,TRBV19,12,CASSADRGKAFF,TGTGCCAGTAGTGCGGACAGGGGAAAAGCTTTCTTT
NA,TRBJ2-7,TRBD2,TRBV7-8,14,CASSFGGRAEEQYF,TGTGCCAGCAGCTTCGGCGGGAGGGCGGAAGAGCAGTACTTC
NA,TRBJ1-1,NA,TRBV5-3,15,CARSFYRAPNTEAFF,TGTGCCAGAAGCTTTTACAGGGCGCCGAACACTGAAGCTTTCTTT
once,TRBJ1-1,NA,TRBV2,14,CASNPDTVNTEAFF,TGTGCCAGCAATCCCGACACCGTGAACACTGAAGCTTTCTTT
NA,TRBJ1-1,NA,TRBV27,16,CASSQTSLGTNTEAFF,TGTGCCAGCAGTCAGACCTCCTTGGGAACGAACACTGAAGCTTTCTTT
NA,TRBJ2-1,TRBD1,TRBV28,11,CASSSYRGLFF,TGTGCCAGCAGTTCCTACAGGGGTTTGTTCTTC
NA,TRBJ2-7,TRBD2,TRBV7-2,15,CASSPGSGGAYEQYF,TGTGCCAGCAGCCCTGGTAGCGGGGGGGCCTACGAGCAGTACTTC
NA,TRBJ2-5,NA,TRBV21-1,14,CASSNLGGEETQYF,TGTGCCAGCAGCAACCTCGGCGGGGAAGAGACCCAGTACTTC
NA,TRBJ1-2,NA,TRBV9,12,CASSPGPYGYTF,TGTGCCAGCAGCCCGGGACCCTATGGCTACACCTTC